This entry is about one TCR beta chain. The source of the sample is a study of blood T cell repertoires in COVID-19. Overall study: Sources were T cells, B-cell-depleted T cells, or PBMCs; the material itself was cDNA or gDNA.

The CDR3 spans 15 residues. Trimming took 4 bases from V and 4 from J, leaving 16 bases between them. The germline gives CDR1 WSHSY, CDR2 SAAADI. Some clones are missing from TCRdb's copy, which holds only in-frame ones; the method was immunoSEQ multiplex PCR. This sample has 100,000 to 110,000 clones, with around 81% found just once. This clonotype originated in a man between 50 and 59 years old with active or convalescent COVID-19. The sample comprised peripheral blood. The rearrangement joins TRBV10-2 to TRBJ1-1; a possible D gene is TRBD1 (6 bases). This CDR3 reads CASSAYRVVSTEAFF. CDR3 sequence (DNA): TGCGCCAGCAGTGCGTACAGGGTTGTAAGCACTGAAGCTTTCTTT.